Following are 2 T cell receptor beta chains from one sample sequenced in a study of cytomegalovirus exposure and HLA in healthy donors. 13 Jbeta primers and 60 Vbeta primers were used for the PCR. This table comes from immunoSEQ multiplex PCR, and its TCRdb copy is limited to in-frame clones, with some not included. Seen here are 210,000 or so clones, about 77% observed once, and the top ten hold 0.47%. Sequenced sample: PBMCs. Receptor source: a boy younger than 18 in good health and CMV-seronegative.

The chain couples TRBV9 to TRBJ1-2; maybe TRBD1 (5 bases). CDR3 length: 15 amino acids. V was cut by 3 bases and J by 4 bases, with 16 bases left in between. Germline V gives CDR1 SGDLS, CDR2 YYNGEE. DNA for the CDR3: TGTGCCAGCAGCGCAGAGCAGGGTAGGGGCTATGGCTACACCTTC. Its protein product is CASSAEQGRGYGYTF.

The chain uses TRBV6-1 and TRBJ1-2, with D hard to call. The CDR3 consists of 13 residues. CDR1 is MNHNS, CDR2 SASEGT, per germline. Trimming stripped 6 bases from V and 8 bases from J, with 16 bases between. The CDR3 nucleotides read TGTGCCAGCAGCGGAGGGATCAGCTGGGGCTACACCTTC. This gives the protein CASSGGISWGYTF.